The 21 T cell receptor beta chains below all came from one sample that was sequenced in a study of shared clonotypes between healthy human individuals. Clones were sequenced by immunoSEQ multiplex PCR, and TCRdb holds only the in-frame ones, with some missing. This table has 190,000 or so clones, approximately 70% appearing once. The sample consisted of memory CD4+ T cells sorted from blood. The sample's subset: CD45RA-negative fraction. These receptor sequences come from a man aged 25 to 40 in good health.

In this sample, this clone turned up many times. The rearrangement uses TRBV2 and TRBJ2-1; D may be TRBD2 (5 bases). Trimming stripped 11 bases from V and 4 bases from J, with 9 bases between. Germline V gene lookup returns CDR1 SNHLY and CDR2 FYNNEI. The CDR3 runs 11 residues. This CDR3 is CAGGRYNEQFF. CDR3 DNA sequence: TGTGCCGGCGGGCGGTACAATGAGCAGTTCTTC.

This clone was detected only a few times. The chain links TRBV5-1 to TRBJ2-1; 8 bases match TRBD2. Germline V CDR1 and CDR2: SGHRS, YFSETQ. This CDR3 region has 14 residues. Trimming cost V 0 bases and J 8 bases; bases outside gene matches: 4. The CDR3 bases are TGCGCCAGCAGCTTGGGTACTAGCGGCGATGAGCAGTTCTTC. Residues: CASSLGTSGDEQFF.

The chain uses TRBV28 and TRBJ2-1, with 9 bases lining up with TRBD2. The CDR3 runs 14 residues. The germline V gene encodes CDR1 MDHEN and CDR2 SYDVKM. V shed 6 bases and J 8 bases; nucleotides not matched to a gene: 8. The CDR3 loop reads CASRAGGGKDEQFF. CDR3 nucleotide sequence: TGTGCCAGCAGAGCGGGAGGTGGGAAAGATGAGCAGTTCTTC.

Only one count was recorded for this clone. The CDR3 is CASSLNERVLKYEQYF. In nucleotides, the CDR3 is TGTGCCAGCAGTCTGAACGAGCGGGTCTTAAAGTACGAGCAGTACTTC. This chain links TRBV28 with TRBJ2-7; tentative D call: TRBD2 (6 bases). V shed 5 bases and J shed 4 bases, with 21 bases lying between them. The CDR3 sequence is 16 residues long. Germline V gives CDR1 MDHEN, CDR2 SYDVKM. Full variable domain (remainder filled in from reference TRBV28 and TRBJ2-7): DVKVTQSSRYLVKRTGEKVFLECVQDMDHENMFWYRQDPGLGLRLIYFSYDVKMKEKGDIPEGYSVSREKKERFSLILESASTNQTSMYLCASSLNERVLKYEQYFGPGTRLTVT.

The chain employs TRBV5-1 and TRBJ2-1; 8 bases are a match to TRBD1. CDR1 is SGHRS and CDR2 is YFSETQ in the germline V gene. The CDR3 length is 15 residues. V trimming: 3 bases; J trimming: 6 bases; junction bases outside the gene matches: 8. The CDR3 DNA reads TGCGCCAGCAGCTCCGGACAGGGTAGGGTCAATGAGCAGTTCTTC. Its protein product is CASSSGQGRVNEQFF. Looking up the rest from reference TRBV5-1 and TRBJ2-1 gives the full variable domain: KAGVTQTPRYLIKTRGQQVTLSCSPISGHRSVSWYQQTPGQGLQFLFEYFSETQRNKGNFPGRFSGRQFSNSRSEMNVSTLELGDSALYLCASSSGQGRVNEQFFGPGTRLTVL.

This clone occurred once. This chain uses TRBV29-1 with TRBJ2-1, with D possibly being TRBD2 (6 bases). This CDR3 is 12 amino acids long. V lost 0 bases, J lost 9 bases, and 9 bases lay in between. Germline values: CDR1 SQVTM, CDR2 ANQGSEA. The CDR3 DNA follows: TGCAGCGTTGAAGATCGCGGGGTTGAGCAGTTCTTC. Translation: CSVEDRGVEQFF.

The rearrangement uses TRBV19 and TRBJ2-6, with no clear D. Germline V gene sequence: CDR1 LNHDA, CDR2 SQIVND (reference sequence). With 7 bases removed from V and 0 bases from J, the gap between germline ends came to 7 bases. The CDR3 has 14 amino acids. The CDR3 DNA sequence: TGTGCCAGTACCCCCTACTCTGGGGCCAACGTCCTGACTTTC. Protein product: CASTPYSGANVLTF. The complete variable domain, with remaining parts taken from reference TRBV19 and TRBJ2-6, reads DGGITQSPKYLFRKEGQNVTLSCEQNLNHDAMYWYRQDPGQGLRLIYYSQIVNDFQKGDIAEGYSVSREKKESFPLTVTSAQKNPTAFYLCASTPYSGANVLTFGAGSRLTVL.

This clone has a handful of counts. The CDR3 DNA sequence: TGTGCCAGCAGCTTACCAGATCTTTTTGGGGACTCTGGGGCCAACGTCCTGACTTTC. It codes for CASSLPDLFGDSGANVLTF. The chain combines TRBV11-2 with TRBJ2-6; D is unclear. The V end lost 2 bases, the J end lost 0 bases, and 17 bases lay between the germline ends. Germline CDR1 SGHAT, CDR2 FQNNGV. The CDR3 length is 19 residues.

The chain links TRBV28 to TRBJ1-5, with D possibly matching TRBD1 (5 bases). The CDR3 has 14 amino acids. Trimming cost V 7 bases and J 6 bases, with 16 bases left between them. From germline, CDR1 is MDHEN and CDR2 SYDVKM. In DNA form, the CDR3 reads TGTGCCAGCAATCGCGGAGGGGCCTCTCAGCCCCAGCATTTT. Translated, it gives CASNRGGASQPQHF.

The chain uses TRBV10-2 and TRBJ2-1, with 8 bases lining up with TRBD2. The CDR3 runs 15 residues. Germline V gene data show CDR1 as WSHSY and CDR2 as SAAADI. After removal of 3 bases from V and 0 bases from J, the junction contained 1 base not matched to a gene. Here the CDR3 reads CASSDGTSSYNEQFF. In nucleotides, the CDR3 is TGCGCCAGCAGTGATGGGACTAGCTCCTACAATGAGCAGTTCTTC.

The gene calls are TRBV28 and TRBJ2-7; 10 nucleotides line up with TRBD2. V lost 2 bases, J lost 9 bases, and 7 bases stayed unmatched. The CDR3 spans 14 residues. The germline V gene has CDR1 MDHEN and CDR2 SYDVKM. CDR3 sequence (DNA): TGTGCCAGCAGTTTACCCAGCGGGAGGGATGTGCAGTACTTC. Its protein product is CASSLPSGRDVQYF.

The rearrangement uses TRBV20-1 and TRBJ2-3; no reliable D call. The CDR3 length is 11 residues. V was clipped by 1 base and J by 6 bases, with 5 bases between them. Germline V gene data show CDR1 as DFQATT and CDR2 as SNEGSKA (reference sequence). CDR3 in DNA: TGCAGTGCTAGAGTGCAGGATACGCAGTATTTT. This translates into CSARVQDTQYF.

The chain couples TRBV23-1 to TRBJ2-2; D might be TRBD2 (6 bases). TRBV23-1 is annotated as an ORF whose role is uncertain. V was shortened by 4 bases and J by 6 bases, with 18 bases between the two germline ends. The CDR3 has 16 amino acids. CDR3 DNA: TGCGCCAGCAGTCTGGGTAGCGGACGAAACGCCGGGGAGCTGTTTTTT. Translated, it gives CASSLGSGRNAGELFF.

The chain couples TRBV2 to TRBJ1-2; TRBD1 matches at 7 bases. The CDR3 totals 17 residues. Germline V lookup: CDR1 SNHLY, CDR2 FYNNEI. CDR3 in DNA: TGTGCAACCGTTCCGGGACTCGGGCAGGGGGGGAACTATGGCTACACCTTC. Protein: CATVPGLGQGGNYGYTF.

In the case of this clone: This sample also contains other DNA sequences that code for the same CDR3. The V call is TRBV11-2, the J call TRBJ1-1; D is unresolved. Germline V gene lookup returns CDR1 SGHAT and CDR2 FQNNGV. This CDR3 has 14 amino acids. V lost 3 bases to trimming and J lost 1 base, with 9 bases between them. DNA of the CDR3: TGTGCCAGCAGCTTCCCACCCGAGAACACTGAAGCTTTCTTT. Protein product: CASSFPPENTEAFF.

V and J are TRBV6-5 and TRBJ2-3, with 8 nucleotides matching TRBD2. The CDR3 sequence is 11 residues long. Trimming at V came to 6 bases and at J to 14 bases, leaving 7 bases not matched to a gene. Per the germline V gene, CDR1 is MNHEY and CDR2 is SVGAGI. CDR3 sequence: CASRQGGRRYF. DNA for the CDR3: TGTGCCAGCAGACAGGGCGGGAGGCGGTATTTT.

The J gene is TRBJ1-2, the V gene TRBV6-4; 10 bases match TRBD1. CDR1 and CDR2 from the germline V gene are MRHNA and SNTAGT. The CDR3 has 14 amino acids. Trimming removed 1 base from V and 5 bases from J; junction bases left unmatched: 1. The CDR3 region has the DNA TGTGCCAGCAGTGACTGGGACAGGGGATATGGCTACACCTTC. It translates to CASSDWDRGYGYTF.

The sample holds a few counts of this clone. This rearrangement joins TRBV7-3 to TRBJ2-1; D may be TRBD1 or TRBD2 (5 bases each). Germline CDR1 SGHTA, CDR2 FQGTGA. The CDR3 runs to 13 residues. The V and J ends lost 2 bases and 9 bases respectively, with 11 bases between them. CDR3 DNA sequence: TGTGCCAGCAGCTTACGGGGCGGAGCTGAGCAGTTCTTC. This encodes CASSLRGGAEQFF.

The rearrangement links TRBV7-9 to TRBJ2-5, with 7 nucleotides matching TRBD1. V was pared by 5 bases and J by 3 bases, with 6 bases of the junction left unmatched. This CDR3 has 14 amino acids. Germline V gene lookup returns CDR1 SEHNR and CDR2 FQNEAQ (reference sequence). In nucleotides, the CDR3 is TGTGCCAGCAGCCCTATGACAGGGAAAGAGACCCAGTACTTC. Its protein product is CASSPMTGKETQYF.

This clone was counted only a few times. The chain has TRBV27 and TRBJ2-5; D may be TRBD2 (5 bases). This CDR3 comprises 14 residues. Trimming cost V 5 bases and J 5 bases, with 15 bases left between them. Germline assignment: CDR1 MNHEY and CDR2 SMNVEV (reference sequence). The CDR3 bases are TGTGCCAGCAGTGCCCGCCCGGGGTCCGAGACCCAGTACTTC. This gives the protein CASSARPGSETQYF.

The rearrangement links TRBV2 to TRBJ2-5; no firm D call. Per germline, CDR1 SNHLY and CDR2 FYNNEI. The CDR3 contains 14 residues. V lost 4 bases and J lost 1, with 10 bases in between. CDR3: CASSVSVSQETQYF. The CDR3 DNA sequence: TGTGCCAGCAGTGTATCAGTCTCCCAAGAGACCCAGTACTTC. Full variable domain (outside the CDR3, taken from reference TRBV2 and TRBJ2-5): EPEVTQTPSHQVTQMGQEVILRCVPISNHLYFYWYRQILGQKVEFLVSFYNNEISEKSEIFDDQFSVERPDGSNFTLKIRSTKLEDSAMYFCASSVSVSQETQYFGPGTRLLVL.